This T cell receptor (beta chain) came from a study of T cell responses to AZD1222 COVID-19 vaccine. Study-wide points: Most donors were white British, females outnumbered males, and clonal diversity was possibly underestimated. When two AZD1222 doses had been given, Spike-specific TCR breadth and depth rose.

This clone was seen a handful of times. Antigen: not known. Some clones are missing from TCRdb's copy, which holds only in-frame ones; the method was immunoSEQ multiplex PCR. The sample lists over 150,000 clones; 70% to 90% were seen once. This TCR derives from an adult in good health. This material consisted of peripheral blood, taken on day 0 of MenACWY control vaccination.

The CDR3 sequence is CASSLQGLGEQYV. The DNA of the CDR3 is TGTGCCAGCAGCCTTCAGGGGTTGGGCGAGCAGTACGTC. The V and J genes are TRBV3-1 (or the pseudogene TRBV3-2) and TRBJ2-7; a weak D match, TRBD1 (6 bases). CDR3 length equals 13 residues. V dropped 4 bases and J dropped 6 bases, with 13 bases sitting between them. Germline loops: CDR1 LGHDT, CDR2 YNNKEL (reference sequence).